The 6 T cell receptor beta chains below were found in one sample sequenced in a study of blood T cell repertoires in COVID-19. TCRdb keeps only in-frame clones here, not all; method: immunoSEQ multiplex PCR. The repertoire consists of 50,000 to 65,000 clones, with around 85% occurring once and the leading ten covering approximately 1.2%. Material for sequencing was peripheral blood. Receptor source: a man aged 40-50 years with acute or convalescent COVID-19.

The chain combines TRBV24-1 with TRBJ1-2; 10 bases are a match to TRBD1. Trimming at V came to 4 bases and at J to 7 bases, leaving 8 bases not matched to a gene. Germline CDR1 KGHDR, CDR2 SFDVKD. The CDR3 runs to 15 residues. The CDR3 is CATSDHDRGLGGYTF. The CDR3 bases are TGTGCCACCAGTGACCACGACAGGGGGCTGGGTGGCTACACCTTC.

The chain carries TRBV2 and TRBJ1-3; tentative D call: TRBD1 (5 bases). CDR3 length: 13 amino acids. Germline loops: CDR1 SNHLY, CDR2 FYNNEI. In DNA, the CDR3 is TGTGCTACCGGGGGGAGCTCTGGAAACACCATATATTTT. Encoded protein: CATGGSSGNTIYF.

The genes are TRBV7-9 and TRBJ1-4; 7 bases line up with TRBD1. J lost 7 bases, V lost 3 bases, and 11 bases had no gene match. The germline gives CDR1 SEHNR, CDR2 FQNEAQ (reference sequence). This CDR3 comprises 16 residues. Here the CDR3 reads CASSLGSGGVREKLFF. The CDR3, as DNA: TGTGCCAGCAGCTTGGGTTCAGGGGGAGTCCGTGAAAAACTGTTTTTT.

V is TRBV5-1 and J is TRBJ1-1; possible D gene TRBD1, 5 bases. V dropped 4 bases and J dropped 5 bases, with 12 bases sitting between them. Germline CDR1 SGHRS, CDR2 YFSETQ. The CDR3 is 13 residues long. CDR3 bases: TGCGCCAGCAGCAAGCAGGGCGAAACTGAAGCTTTCTTT. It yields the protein CASSKQGETEAFF.

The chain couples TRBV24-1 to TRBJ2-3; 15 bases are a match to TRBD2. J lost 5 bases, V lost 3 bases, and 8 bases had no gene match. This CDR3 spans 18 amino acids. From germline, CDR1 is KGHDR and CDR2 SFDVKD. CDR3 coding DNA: TGTGCCACCAGTGATCGCCGGACTAGCGGGGGGGCCCTAGATACGCAGTATTTT. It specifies CATSDRRTSGGALDTQYF.

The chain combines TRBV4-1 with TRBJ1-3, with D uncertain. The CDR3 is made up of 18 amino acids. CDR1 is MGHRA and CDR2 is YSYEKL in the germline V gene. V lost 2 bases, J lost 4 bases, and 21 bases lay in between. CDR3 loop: CASSQSRMTKWEGNTIYF. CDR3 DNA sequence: TGCGCCAGCAGCCAATCCAGGATGACCAAGTGGGAGGGAAACACCATATATTTT.